This TCR beta chain comes out of a study of control samples from healthy donors and cancer patients. The assay was immunoSEQ multiplex PCR, and TCRdb's table has in-frame clones only and misses some. The sample holds 130,000 or so clones, over 75% seen once. V lost 4 bases and J lost 4; bases outside the gene matches: 9. CDR3 length equals 14 residues. Germline V gene lookup returns CDR1 SQVTM and CDR2 ANQGSEA. In its sample, this clone was seen a few times. Sequenced input: blood. The gene calls are TRBV29-1 and TRBJ2-5; 7 bases line up with TRBD2. This clonotype was sampled from a man aged 50 to 59 in good health. This CDR3 reads CSVALSSGGETQYF. CDR3 DNA sequence: TGCAGCGTTGCTCTCAGCTCGGGGGGAGAGACCCAGTACTTC.